The 21 T cell receptor beta chains below all came from one sample that was sequenced in a study of cytomegalovirus exposure and HLA in healthy donors. This table comes from immunoSEQ multiplex PCR, and its TCRdb copy is limited to in-frame clones, with some not included. The table lists under 150,000 clones, almost 90% of them singletons. Material: PBMCs. All receptors derive from a woman aged 18-30 years in good health and CMV-seropositive.

This chain links TRBV5-1 with TRBJ2-3; TRBD2 aligns across 8 bases. After removal of 0 bases from V and 4 bases from J, the junction contained 7 bases not matched to a gene. Germline CDR1 is SGHRS and CDR2 is YFSETQ. The CDR3 has 16 residues. The CDR3 DNA sequence: TGCGCCAGCAGCTTGGCGGCGGGGGGTAAGGCAGATACGCAGTATTTT. Translation: CASSLAAGGKADTQYF.

On this clone itself: The junction departs from the called germline gene at one end, perhaps through a read error. The chain uses TRBV5-4 and TRBJ2-3; the D gene is possibly TRBD1 (5 bases). Germline V gives CDR1 SGHNT, CDR2 YYREEE (reference sequence). The CDR3 spans 15 residues. This CDR3 is CASSLFSFLGRSLEF. CDR3 in DNA: TGTGCCAGCAGCTTGTTTAGTTTTTTGGGGCGGAGTCTGGAGTTT.

The chain has TRBV4-2 and TRBJ2-7; TRBD2 agrees at 13 bases. CDR3 size: 15 residues. Trimming took 2 bases from V and 4 from J; bases not matched to a gene: 2. Germline V gives CDR1 LGHNA, CDR2 YNFKEQ. CDR3 nucleotide sequence: TGTGCCAGCAGCCAAAGACTAGCGGGGGGTTACGAGCAGTACTTC. Its translation: CASSQRLAGGYEQYF.

The rearrangement joins TRBV28 to TRBJ2-4; D possibly corresponds to TRBD1 (5 bases). V shed 5 bases and J shed 1 base, with 12 bases lying between them. The CDR3 runs 15 residues. Germline loops: CDR1 MDHEN, CDR2 SYDVKM. CDR3 loop: CASSARVLAKNIQYF. DNA of the CDR3: TGTGCCAGCAGTGCCAGGGTCTTGGCCAAAAACATTCAGTACTTC.

The V gene is TRBV4-3, the J gene TRBJ1-2; TRBD1 matches 7 bases. CDR3 size: 15 residues. With 3 bases clipped from V and 0 bases from J, the junction kept 4 bases outside the gene matches. Germline V gene sequence: CDR1 LGHNA, CDR2 YSLEER. DNA for the CDR3: TGCGCCAGCAGCCAGGAGGGGGCCGCTAACTATGGCTACACCTTC. It encodes CASSQEGAANYGYTF.

The chain is built from TRBV5-1 and TRBJ1-2; D perhaps matches TRBD1 (6 bases). Germline V lookup: CDR1 SGHRS, CDR2 YFSETQ. V gave up 2 bases and J gave up 3 bases, with 14 bases separating them. CDR3 size: 15 residues. The CDR3 DNA follows: TGCGCCAGCAGCTTAACAGGGATCGGGGACTATGGCTACACCTTC. Translating gives CASSLTGIGDYGYTF.

Worth noting for this clone: Other DNA sequences of this sample code for an identical CDR3. The chain joins TRBV5-1 to TRBJ1-2; a possible D gene is TRBD1 (6 bases). The CDR3 is 14 amino acids. V lost 0 bases, J lost 2 bases, and 8 bases lay in between. The germline V gene has CDR1 SGHRS and CDR2 YFSETQ. CDR3 amino acids: CASSLDRVNYGYTF. The CDR3 DNA reads TGCGCCAGCAGCTTGGACAGGGTCAACTATGGCTACACCTTC.

This clone came up a few times. The chain uses TRBV27 and TRBJ1-4; D is uncertain. Trimming removed 8 bases at V and 10 bases at J, with 26 bases between. This CDR3 is 16 amino acids long. CDR1 MNHEY and CDR2 SMNVEV come from the germline V gene (reference sequence). CDR3 protein: CASCSPSYGGRRKLFF. CDR3 in DNA: TGTGCCAGCTGTTCCCCATCTTATGGAGGCAGAAGAAAACTGTTTTTT. Supplemented by reference TRBV27 and TRBJ1-4, the full variable domain reads EAQVTQNPRYLITVTGKKLTVTCSQNMNHEYMSWYRQDPGLGLRQIYYSMNVEVTDKGDVPEGYKVSRKEKRNFPLILESPSPNQTSLYFCASCSPSYGGRRKLFFGSGTQLSVL.

Turning to this clone: The same CDR3 is also encoded by other DNA sequences in this sample. The rearrangement joins TRBV5-1 to TRBJ1-2; D not certain. Trimming cost V 0 bases and J 1 base, with 4 bases left between them. This CDR3 comprises 13 residues. Germline V gives CDR1 SGHRS, CDR2 YFSETQ. This CDR3 is CASSLAVNYGYTF. CDR3 in DNA: TGCGCCAGCAGCTTGGCAGTTAACTATGGCTACACCTTC.

The chain recombines TRBV10-3 with TRBJ1-5; D call uncertain. CDR3 size: 13 residues. Deletions cut 7 bases from V and 4 bases from J, with 11 bases between. Germline-derived CDR1 and CDR2 are ENHRY and SYGVKD. The CDR3 protein is CAINPGFNQPQHF. CDR3 coding DNA: TGTGCCATCAATCCAGGATTTAATCAGCCCCAGCATTTT.

The chain employs TRBV27 and TRBJ2-5; 8 nucleotides agree with TRBD2. Germline assignment: CDR1 MNHEY and CDR2 SMNVEV (reference sequence). The CDR3 has 16 residues. With 2 bases clipped from V and 1 base from J, the junction kept 6 bases outside the gene matches. CDR3 sequence reads: CASSLPGLGVQETQYF. DNA of the CDR3: TGTGCCAGCAGTTTACCGGGACTAGGGGTCCAAGAGACCCAGTACTTC.

V usage is TRBV7-3 and J usage is TRBJ2-2, with D unresolved. Germline CDR1 and CDR2: SGHTA and FQGTGA. The CDR3 sequence is 12 residues long. The V end was cut by 1 base, the J end by 11 bases, with 8 bases between. DNA of the CDR3: TGTGCCAGCAGCTTAAATGGAGTAGAGCTGTTTTTT. It yields the protein CASSLNGVELFF. Complete variable domain (other parts from reference TRBV7-3 and TRBJ2-2): GAGVSQTPSNKVTEKGKYVELRCDPISGHTALYWYRQSLGQGPEFLIYFQGTGAADDSGLPNDRFFAVRPEGSVSTLKIQRTERGDSAVYLCASSLNGVELFFGEGSRLTVL.

V gene TRBV7-2 combines with J gene TRBJ2-1, with 7 positions matching TRBD1. Germline V gene data show CDR1 as SGHTA and CDR2 as FQGNSA. The junction had 8 bases not matched to a gene; V was cut back by 5 bases and J by 7 bases. This CDR3 has 14 amino acids. Here the CDR3 reads CASSRLRQGNEQFF. In DNA form, the CDR3 reads TGTGCCAGCAGCCGACTCCGACAGGGAAATGAGCAGTTCTTC.

This chain connects TRBV9 to TRBJ2-7, with D uncertain. Germline V lookup: CDR1 SGDLS, CDR2 YYNGEE. The CDR3 is made up of 16 amino acids. V was shortened by 2 bases and J by 2 bases, with 17 bases between the two germline ends. The CDR3 sequence: CASSVGSRVLAYEQYF. The CDR3 nucleotides read TGTGCCAGCAGCGTCGGAAGCCGGGTCCTGGCCTACGAGCAGTACTTC.

This sequence joins TRBV4-2 and TRBJ2-2; no clear D. Germline CDR1 and CDR2: LGHNA and YNFKEQ. This CDR3 has 14 residues. V shed 1 base and J shed 5 bases, with 8 bases lying between them. CDR3 coding DNA: TGTGCCAGCAGCCAAGGAGGAGCGACCGGGGAGCTGTTTTTT. Translation gives CASSQGGATGELFF.

This clone has just one count. The chain has TRBV25-1 and TRBJ1-2; D is possibly TRBD1 (5 bases). Germline V gives CDR1 MGHDK, CDR2 SYGVNS. The CDR3 loop spans 14 amino acids. V shed 6 bases and J shed 6 bases, with 17 bases lying between them. The CDR3 nucleotides read TGTGCCAGCAGCCTTTCGGGCAGGGAAAATGGCTACACCTTC. Its translation: CASSLSGRENGYTF.

The chain uses TRBV28 and TRBJ1-5; a possible D gene is TRBD1 (5 bases). CDR1 is MDHEN, CDR2 SYDVKM, per germline. V shed 4 bases and J shed 7 bases, with 11 bases lying between them. The CDR3 has 13 amino acids. The CDR3: CASSWGVAQPQHF. The CDR3 DNA follows: TGTGCCAGCAGTTGGGGGGTTGCGCAGCCCCAGCATTTT.

In this sample, this clone turned up once. This chain uses TRBV5-1 with TRBJ2-3; D is perhaps TRBD1 (5 bases). Germline V gives CDR1 SGHRS, CDR2 YFSETQ. The germline V and J ends were trimmed by 0 bases and 3 bases, with 14 bases remaining between them. This CDR3 comprises 16 residues. CDR3 amino acids: CASSLARQGLTDTQYF. The CDR3 DNA reads as TGCGCCAGCAGCTTGGCTCGGCAGGGTTTGACAGATACGCAGTATTTT.

V usage is TRBV27 and J usage is TRBJ1-6; D unclear. The CDR3 consists of 14 residues. CDR1 is MNHEY and CDR2 is SMNVEV in the germline V gene (reference sequence). V was trimmed by 3 bases and J by 10 bases, leaving 13 bases between them. Here the CDR3 reads CASSFAGERSPLHF. In DNA, the CDR3 is TGTGCCAGCAGTTTTGCGGGTGAGAGATCACCCCTCCACTTT.

This chain connects TRBV4-1 to TRBJ2-1; 12 bases line up with TRBD2. The CDR3 length is 17 residues. Germline-derived CDR1 and CDR2 are MGHRA and YSYEKL. Losses at the gene ends were 2 bases for V and 6 bases for J; bases not matched to a gene: 8. CDR3: CASSQTATSGSGNEQFF. CDR3 DNA: TGCGCCAGCAGCCAAACCGCGACTAGCGGGAGTGGCAATGAGCAGTTCTTC.

This clone was detected once. The V call is TRBV30, the J call TRBJ1-3; 8 bases fit TRBD1. Germline assignment: CDR1 GTSNPN and CDR2 SVGIG (reference sequence). With 5 bases clipped from V and 2 bases from J, the junction kept 2 bases outside the gene matches. The CDR3 sequence is 13 residues long. CDR3 DNA: TGTGCCTGGTCAGGGGGCACTGGAAACACCATATATTTT. Translating it yields CAWSGGTGNTIYF. The variable domain in full, with the rest retrieved from reference TRBV30 and TRBJ1-3, is SQTIHQWPATLVQPVGSPLSLECTVEGTSNPNLYWYRQAAGRGLQLLFYSVGIGQISSEVPQNLSASRPQDRQFILSSKKLLLSDSGFYLCAWSGGTGNTIYFGEGSWLTVV.